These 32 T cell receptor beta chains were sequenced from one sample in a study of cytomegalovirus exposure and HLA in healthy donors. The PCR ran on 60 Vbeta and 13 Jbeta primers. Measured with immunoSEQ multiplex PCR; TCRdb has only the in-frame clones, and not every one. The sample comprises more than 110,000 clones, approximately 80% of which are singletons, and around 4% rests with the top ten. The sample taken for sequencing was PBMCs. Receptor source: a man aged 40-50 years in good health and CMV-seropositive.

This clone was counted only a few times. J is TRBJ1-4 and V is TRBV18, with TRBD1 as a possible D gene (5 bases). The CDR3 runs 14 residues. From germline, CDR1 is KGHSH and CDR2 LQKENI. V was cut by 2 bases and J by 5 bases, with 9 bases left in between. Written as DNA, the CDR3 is TGTGCCAGCTCACCAGGGGCAGAGAATGAAAAACTGTTTTTT. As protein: CASSPGAENEKLFF.

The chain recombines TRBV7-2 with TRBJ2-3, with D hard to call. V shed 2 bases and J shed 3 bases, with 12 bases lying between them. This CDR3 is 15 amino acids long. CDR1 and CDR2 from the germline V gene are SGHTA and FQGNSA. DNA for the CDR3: TGTGCCAGCAGCTTACAGTTCGGGTCGACAGATACGCAGTATTTT. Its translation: CASSLQFGSTDTQYF.

The CDR3, as DNA: TGTGCCACCAGCACCCGGCGGACAGGGAATGGCTACACCTTC. Translated, it gives CATSTRRTGNGYTF. The genes are TRBV15 and TRBJ1-2; 8 bases line up with TRBD1. J lost 6 bases, V lost 4 bases, and 7 bases had no gene match. The CDR3 covers 14 residues. Germline-derived CDR1 and CDR2 are LNHNV and YYDKDF (reference sequence).

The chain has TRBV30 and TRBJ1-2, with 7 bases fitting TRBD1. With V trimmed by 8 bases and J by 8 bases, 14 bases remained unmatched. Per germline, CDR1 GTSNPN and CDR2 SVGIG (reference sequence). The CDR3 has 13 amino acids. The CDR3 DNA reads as TGTGCCGGCGGGGAAGGGGGCGCGTGGGGCTACACCTTC. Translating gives CAGGEGGAWGYTF.

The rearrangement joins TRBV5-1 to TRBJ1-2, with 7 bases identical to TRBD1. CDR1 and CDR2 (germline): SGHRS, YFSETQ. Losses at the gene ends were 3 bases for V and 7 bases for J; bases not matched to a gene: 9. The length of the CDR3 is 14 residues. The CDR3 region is CASSSWVGTVGYTF. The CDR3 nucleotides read TGCGCCAGCAGCTCCTGGGTAGGGACAGTTGGCTACACCTTC.

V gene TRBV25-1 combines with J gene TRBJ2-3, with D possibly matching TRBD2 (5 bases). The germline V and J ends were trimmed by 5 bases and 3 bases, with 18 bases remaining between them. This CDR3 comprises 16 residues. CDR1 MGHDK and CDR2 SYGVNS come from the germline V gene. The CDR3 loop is CASSPHGRRTTDTQYF. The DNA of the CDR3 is TGTGCCAGCAGTCCCCATGGCAGGAGGACTACAGATACGCAGTATTTT.

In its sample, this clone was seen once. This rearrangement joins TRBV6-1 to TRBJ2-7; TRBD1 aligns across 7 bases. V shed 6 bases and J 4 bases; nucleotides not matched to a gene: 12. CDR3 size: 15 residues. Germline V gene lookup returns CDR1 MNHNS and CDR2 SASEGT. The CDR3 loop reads CASSKPGQLRYEQYF. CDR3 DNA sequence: TGTGCCAGCAGCAAACCGGGACAGTTGCGGTACGAGCAGTACTTC.

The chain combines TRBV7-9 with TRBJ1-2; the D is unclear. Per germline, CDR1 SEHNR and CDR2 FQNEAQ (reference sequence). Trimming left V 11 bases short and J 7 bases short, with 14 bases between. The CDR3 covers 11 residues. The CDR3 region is CAGRREGGYTF. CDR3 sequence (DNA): TGTGCCGGTCGGAGGGAAGGTGGCTACACCTTC.

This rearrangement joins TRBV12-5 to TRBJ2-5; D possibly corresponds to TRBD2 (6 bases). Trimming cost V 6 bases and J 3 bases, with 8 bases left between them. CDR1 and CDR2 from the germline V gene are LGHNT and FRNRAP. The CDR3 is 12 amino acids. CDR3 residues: CASGGLEETQYF. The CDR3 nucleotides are TGTGCTAGTGGGGGACTGGAAGAGACCCAGTACTTC.

CDR3 in amino acids: CASSDWAEGNYEQYF. The DNA of the CDR3 is TGTGCCAGCAGTGACTGGGCAGAAGGTAACTACGAGCAGTACTTC. The V gene is TRBV6-4, the J gene TRBJ2-7; D is unresolved. Trimming pared 1 base from V and 3 bases from J, leaving 13 bases between. The V gene's germline CDR1 is MRHNA and CDR2 SNTAGT. This CDR3 spans 15 amino acids.

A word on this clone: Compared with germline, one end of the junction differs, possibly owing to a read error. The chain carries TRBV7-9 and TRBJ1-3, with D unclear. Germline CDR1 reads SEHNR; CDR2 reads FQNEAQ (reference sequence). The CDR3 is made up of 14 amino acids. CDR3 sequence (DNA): TGTTCCAGCAGCTCCATCGCCGCGGGAAACACCATATATTTT. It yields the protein CSSSSIAAGNTIYF.

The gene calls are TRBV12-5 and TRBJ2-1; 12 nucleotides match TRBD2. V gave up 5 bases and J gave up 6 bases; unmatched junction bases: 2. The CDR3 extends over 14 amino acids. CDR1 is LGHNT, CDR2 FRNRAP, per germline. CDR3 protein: CASGRTSGANEQFF. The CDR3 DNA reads TGTGCTAGTGGTCGGACTAGCGGGGCCAATGAGCAGTTCTTC. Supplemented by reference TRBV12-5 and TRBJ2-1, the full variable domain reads DARVTQTPRHKVTEMGQEVTMRCQPILGHNTVFWYRQTMMQGLELLAYFRNRAPLDDSGMPKDRFSAEMPDATLATLKIQPSEPRDSAVYFCASGRTSGANEQFFGPGTRLTVL.

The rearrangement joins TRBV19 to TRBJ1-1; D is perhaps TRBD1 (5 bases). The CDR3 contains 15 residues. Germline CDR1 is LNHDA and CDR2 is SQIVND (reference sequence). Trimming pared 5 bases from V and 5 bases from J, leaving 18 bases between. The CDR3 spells CASSVGRGKGTEAFF. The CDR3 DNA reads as TGTGCCAGTAGTGTGGGACGGGGGAAGGGGACTGAAGCTTTCTTT.

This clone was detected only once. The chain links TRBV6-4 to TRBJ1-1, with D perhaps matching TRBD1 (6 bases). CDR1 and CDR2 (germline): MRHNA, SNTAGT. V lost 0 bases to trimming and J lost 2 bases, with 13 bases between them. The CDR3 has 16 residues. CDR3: CASSDSPDRPNTEAFF. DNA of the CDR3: TGTGCCAGCAGTGACTCCCCGGACAGACCCAACACTGAAGCTTTCTTT.

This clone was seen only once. Here the CDR3 reads CAWSDPGINVANYGYTF. CDR3 DNA sequence: TGTGCCTGGAGTGATCCCGGGATAAACGTAGCTAACTATGGCTACACCTTC. The V and J genes are TRBV30 and TRBJ1-2, with D unresolved. Germline assignment: CDR1 GTSNPN and CDR2 SVGIG (reference sequence). V dropped 1 base and J dropped 0 bases, with 18 bases sitting between them. CDR3 length: 17 amino acids.

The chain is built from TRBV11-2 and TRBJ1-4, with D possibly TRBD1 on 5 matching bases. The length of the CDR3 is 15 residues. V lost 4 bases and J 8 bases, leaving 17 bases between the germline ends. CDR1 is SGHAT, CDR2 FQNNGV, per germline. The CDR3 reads CASSSPGTGEEKLFF. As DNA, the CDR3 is TGTGCCAGCAGCTCGCCGGGGACGGGGGAAGAAAAACTGTTTTTT.

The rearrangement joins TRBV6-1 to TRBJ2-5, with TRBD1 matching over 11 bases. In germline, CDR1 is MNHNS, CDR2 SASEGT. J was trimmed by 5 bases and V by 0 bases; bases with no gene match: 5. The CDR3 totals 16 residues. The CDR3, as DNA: TGTGCCAGCAGTGAAGCGGGACAGGGGGTGCGGGAGACCCAGTACTTC. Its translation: CASSEAGQGVRETQYF.

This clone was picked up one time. In nucleotides, the CDR3 is TGTGCCAGCAGTGGTGCATTCAGCTCCTACGAGCAGTACTTC. This codes for CASSGAFSSYEQYF. This sequence joins TRBV6-1 and TRBJ2-7; D ambiguous. Germline V gene data show CDR1 as MNHNS and CDR2 as SASEGT. CDR3 length: 14 residues. Between the trimmed V and J ends, which lost 4 bases and 0 bases, there was a span of 10 bases.

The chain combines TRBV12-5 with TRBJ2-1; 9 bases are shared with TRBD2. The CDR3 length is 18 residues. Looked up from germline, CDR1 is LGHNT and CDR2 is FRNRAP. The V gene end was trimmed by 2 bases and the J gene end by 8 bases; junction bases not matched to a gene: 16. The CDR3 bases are TGTGCTAGTGGTTTGCGGCTAGCGGGGACCTCCTACACGGATGAGCAGTTCTTC. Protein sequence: CASGLRLAGTSYTDEQFF.

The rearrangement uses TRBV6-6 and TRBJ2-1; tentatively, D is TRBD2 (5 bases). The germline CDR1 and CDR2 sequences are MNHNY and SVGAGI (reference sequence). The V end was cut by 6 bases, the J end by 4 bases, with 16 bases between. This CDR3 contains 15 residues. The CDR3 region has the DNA TGTGCCAGCAGCCCCACCGGGGTTAATTACAATGAGCAGTTCTTC. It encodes CASSPTGVNYNEQFF.

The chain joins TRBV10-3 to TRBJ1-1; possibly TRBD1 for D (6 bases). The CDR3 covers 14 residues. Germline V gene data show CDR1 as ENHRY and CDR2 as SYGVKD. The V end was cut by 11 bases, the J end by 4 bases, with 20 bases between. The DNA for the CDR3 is TGTGCCTCAAGACCGGGACACGGCGGCACTGAAGCTTTCTTT. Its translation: CASRPGHGGTEAFF.

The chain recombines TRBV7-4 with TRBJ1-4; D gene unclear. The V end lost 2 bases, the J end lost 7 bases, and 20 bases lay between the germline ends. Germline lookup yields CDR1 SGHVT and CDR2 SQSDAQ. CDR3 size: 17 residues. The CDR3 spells CASSLTPWPRRSEKLFF. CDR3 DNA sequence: TGTGCCAGCAGCTTAACCCCTTGGCCAAGGAGGAGTGAAAAACTGTTTTTT. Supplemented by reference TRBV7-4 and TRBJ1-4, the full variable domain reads GAGVSQSPRYKVAKRGRDVALRCDSISGHVTLYWYRQTLGQGSEVLTYSQSDAQRDKSGRPSGRFSAERPERSVSTLKIQRTEQGDSAVYLCASSLTPWPRRSEKLFFGSGTQLSVL.

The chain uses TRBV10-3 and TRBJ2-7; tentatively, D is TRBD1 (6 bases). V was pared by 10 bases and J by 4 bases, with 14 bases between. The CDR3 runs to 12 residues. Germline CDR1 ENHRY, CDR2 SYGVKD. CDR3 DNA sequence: TGTGCCACCGCAGGGGCTGTTTACGAGCAGTACTTC. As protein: CATAGAVYEQYF.

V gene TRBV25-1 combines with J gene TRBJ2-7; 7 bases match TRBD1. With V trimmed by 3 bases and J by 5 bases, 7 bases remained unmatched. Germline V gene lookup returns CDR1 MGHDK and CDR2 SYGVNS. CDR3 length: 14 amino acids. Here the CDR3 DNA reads TGTGCCAGCAGTGATCCTGGACAGGCCGACGAGCAGTACTTC. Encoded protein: CASSDPGQADEQYF.

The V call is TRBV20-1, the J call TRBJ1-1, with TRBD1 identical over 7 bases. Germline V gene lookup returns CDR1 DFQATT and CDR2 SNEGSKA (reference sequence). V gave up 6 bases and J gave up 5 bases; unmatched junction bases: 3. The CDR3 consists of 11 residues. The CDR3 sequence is CSAQGETEAFF. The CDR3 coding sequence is TGCAGTGCCCAGGGGGAGACTGAAGCTTTCTTT.

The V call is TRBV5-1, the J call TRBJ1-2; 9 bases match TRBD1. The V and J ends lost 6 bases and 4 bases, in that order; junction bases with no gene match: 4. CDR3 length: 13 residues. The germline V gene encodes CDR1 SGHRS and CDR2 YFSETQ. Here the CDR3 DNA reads TGCGCCAGCACTTTGGACAGGGGCTATGGCTACACCTTC. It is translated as CASTLDRGYGYTF.

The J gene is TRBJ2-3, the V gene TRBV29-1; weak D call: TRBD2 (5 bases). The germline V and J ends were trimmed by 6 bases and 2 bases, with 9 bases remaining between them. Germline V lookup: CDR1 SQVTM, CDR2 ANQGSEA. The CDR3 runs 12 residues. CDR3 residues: CSVTGNTDTQYF. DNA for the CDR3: TGCAGCGTGACGGGAAACACAGATACGCAGTATTTT.

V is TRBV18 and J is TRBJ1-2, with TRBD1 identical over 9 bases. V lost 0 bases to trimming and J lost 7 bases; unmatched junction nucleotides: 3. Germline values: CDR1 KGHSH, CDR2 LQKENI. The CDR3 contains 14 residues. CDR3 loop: CASSPPGQGFGYTF. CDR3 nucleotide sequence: TGTGCCAGCTCACCACCGGGACAGGGTTTTGGCTACACCTTC.

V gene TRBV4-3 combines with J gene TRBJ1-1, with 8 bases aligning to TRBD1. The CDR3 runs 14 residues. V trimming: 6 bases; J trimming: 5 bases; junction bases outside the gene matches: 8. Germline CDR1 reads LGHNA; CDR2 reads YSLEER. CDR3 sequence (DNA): TGCGCCAGCAGTCCCGACAGGGGATGGACTGAAGCTTTCTTT. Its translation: CASSPDRGWTEAFF.

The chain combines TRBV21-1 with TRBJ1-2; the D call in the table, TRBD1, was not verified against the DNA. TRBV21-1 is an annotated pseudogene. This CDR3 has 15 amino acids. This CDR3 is CASSPRRGRKCGYTF. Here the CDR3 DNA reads TGTGCCAGCAGCCCCCGGAGGGGGCGGAAGTGTGGCTACACCTTC.

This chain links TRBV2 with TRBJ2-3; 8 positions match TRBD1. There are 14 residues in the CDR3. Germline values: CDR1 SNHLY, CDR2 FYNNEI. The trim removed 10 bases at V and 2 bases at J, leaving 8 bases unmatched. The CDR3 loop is CATKSGQVTDTQYF. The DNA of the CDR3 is TGTGCCACTAAGTCGGGACAGGTCACAGATACGCAGTATTTT.

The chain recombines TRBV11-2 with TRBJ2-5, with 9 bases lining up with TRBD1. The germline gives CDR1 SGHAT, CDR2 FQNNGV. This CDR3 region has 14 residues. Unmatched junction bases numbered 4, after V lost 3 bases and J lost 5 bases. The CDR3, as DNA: TGTGCCAGCAGCTTTACAGGGGGCCGTGAGACCCAGTACTTC. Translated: CASSFTGGRETQYF.